A selection of T cell receptor beta chains follows, all from one sample in a study of cytomegalovirus exposure and HLA in healthy donors. Some clones are missing from TCRdb's copy, which holds only in-frame ones; the method was immunoSEQ multiplex PCR. The data hold 120,000 or so clones, with roughly 82% observed a single time. Sequencing was done on a sample of PBMCs. Receptors originate from a human donor in good health. Both conserved end residues are part of each CDR3. A D gene is named only where the DNA matches it firmly. Clone sizes are given selectively: once, few, many, or a class where the clone is expanded.

cdr3_aa	cdr3_nt	clone_size	j_call	d_call	v_call
CASSEVTSGFNEQFF	TGCGCCAGCAGTGAGGTCACTAGCGGGTTCAATGAGCAGTTCTTC	once	TRBJ2-1	TRBD2	TRBV10-1
CASSKKGEATEAFF	TGTGCCAGCAGCAAGAAAGGGGAGGCCACTGAAGCTTTCTTT	.	TRBJ1-1	.	TRBV21-1
CASSLMGGGRAEQSYNEQFF	TGCGCCAGCAGCTTGATGGGCGGCGGAAGAGCGGAACAATCCTACAATGAGCAGTTCTTC	.	TRBJ2-1	.	TRBV5-1
CASSILPTSVRADTQYF	TGTGCCAGTAGTATACTGCCAACTAGCGTTAGGGCGGATACGCAGTATTTT	.	TRBJ2-3	TRBD2	TRBV19
CASSLGWSGSPSYEQYF	TGTGCCAGCAGCTTAGGTTGGAGCGGGAGTCCCTCCTACGAGCAGTACTTC	.	TRBJ2-7	TRBD2	TRBV11-2
CASSLEGARNTIYF	TGTGCCAGCAGCTTGGAAGGGGCGAGAAACACCATATATTTT	.	TRBJ1-3	.	TRBV5-8
CAISETGDYEQYF	TGTGCCATCAGTGAAACAGGAGACTACGAGCAGTACTTC	.	TRBJ2-7	.	TRBV10-3
CASSPGQGSGANVLTF	TGCGCCAGCAGCCCAGGACAGGGCTCTGGGGCCAACGTCCTGACTTTC	few	TRBJ2-6	TRBD1	TRBV5-1
CASSRTGGGETQYF	TGTGCCAGCAGCCGGACAGGGGGCGGAGAGACCCAGTACTTC	once	TRBJ2-5	TRBD1	TRBV7-9
CASSREWTGEGYTF	TGTGCCAGCAGTCGTGAATGGACAGGAGAAGGCTACACCTTC	few	TRBJ1-2	TRBD1	TRBV6-4
CASSQNRGSNYGYTF	TGTGCCAGCAGTCAGAACAGGGGATCAAACTATGGCTACACCTTC	.	TRBJ1-2	TRBD1	TRBV6-5
CASRTPYSYNEQFF	TGTGCCAGCAGGACTCCCTACTCCTACAATGAGCAGTTCTTC	.	TRBJ2-1	.	TRBV28
CASSIDPDSEKLFF	TGTGCCAGTAGTATCGACCCCGATAGCGAAAAACTGTTTTTT	.	TRBJ1-4	.	TRBV19
CASSYAGQEAFF	TGTGCCAGCAGTTACGCTGGGCAAGAAGCTTTCTTT	.	TRBJ1-1	.	TRBV6-5
CASSSPTGGEDGELFF	TGTGCCAGCTCGTCCCCTACAGGGGGCGAAGACGGGGAGCTGTTTTTT	.	TRBJ2-2	TRBD1	TRBV2
CASSLAGAFSEQFF	TGTGCCAGCAGCCTAGCGGGAGCCTTCAGTGAGCAGTTCTTC	.	TRBJ2-1	TRBD2	TRBV27
CASSSARVGTEAFF	TGTGCCAGCAGCTCGGCGAGGGTTGGCACTGAAGCTTTCTTT	.	TRBJ1-1	.	TRBV7-6
CSARDRSVGYTF	TGCAGCGCGCGGGACAGGTCGGTTGGCTACACCTTC	few	TRBJ1-2	TRBD1	TRBV29-1
CASSRGQGEQYF	TGTGCCAGCAGCCGCGGACAGGGGGAGCAGTACTTC	once	TRBJ2-7	TRBD1	TRBV28
CSGLKTTGGGYGYTF	TGCAGCGGGTTAAAAACCACAGGGGGGGGCTATGGCTACACCTTC	.	TRBJ1-2	TRBD1	TRBV29-1
CASTDGWQGRSPLHF	TGTGCCAGTACCGACGGGTGGCAGGGCCGTTCACCCCTCCACTTT	once	TRBJ1-6	.	TRBV19
CASSAEDSSNYGYTF	TGTGCCAGCAGCGCCGAGGACAGTTCAAACTATGGCTACACCTTC	.	TRBJ1-2	.	TRBV5-4
CASSLESQGEIYGYTF	TGTGCCAGCAGCTTAGAGTCTCAGGGGGAGATCTATGGCTACACCTTC	.	TRBJ1-2	TRBD1	TRBV11-3
CASSQPPVGSGNQPQHF	TGCGCCAGCAGTCAACCCCCCGTGGGCTCGGGCAATCAGCCCCAGCATTTT	once	TRBJ1-5	.	TRBV23-1
CASSPWTGMNTEAFF	TGTGCCAGCAGTCCGTGGACAGGAATGAACACTGAAGCTTTCTTT	.	TRBJ1-1	TRBD1	TRBV5-5
CASNTGDRANYGYTF	TGTGCCAGCAACACCGGGGACAGGGCGAACTATGGCTACACCTTC	few	TRBJ1-2	TRBD1	TRBV5-8
CAIQLPGNTEAFF	TGTGCCATACAACTGCCAGGGAACACTGAAGCTTTCTTT	.	TRBJ1-1	.	TRBV28
CASCVEANFYEQYF	TGTGCTAGCTGTGTTGAAGCGAATTTCTACGAGCAGTACTTC	few	TRBJ2-7	.	TRBV7-7
CASSLGQRYEQYF	TGTGCCAGCAGCCTCGGACAGAGATACGAGCAGTACTTC	.	TRBJ2-7	.	TRBV11-2
CASSPMGGPTEAFF	TGTGCCAGCAGCCCTATGGGGGGGCCCACTGAAGCTTTCTTT	.	TRBJ1-1	.	TRBV13
CASSGGQGVGGTSVYNEQFF	TGTGCCAGCAGCGGGGGGCAGGGGGTAGGAGGGACTAGCGTATACAATGAGCAGTTCTTC	.	TRBJ2-1	TRBD2	TRBV9
CASSFRPGDTEAFF	TGTGCCAGCAGTTTTCGACCCGGGGACACTGAAGCTTTCTTT	.	TRBJ1-1	.	TRBV28
CASRAPQGGGSTDTQYF	TGTGCCAGCAGGGCCCCCCAGGGAGGCGGTAGCACAGATACGCAGTATTTT	.	TRBJ2-3	.	TRBV28
CSARGGTGFGETQYF	TGCAGCGCTCGGGGAGGGACAGGGTTCGGAGAGACCCAGTACTTC	.	TRBJ2-5	TRBD1	TRBV29-1
CASSLEGQGFEKLFF	TGTGCCAGCAGCCTCGAGGGACAGGGGTTTGAAAAACTGTTTTTT	once	TRBJ1-4	TRBD1	TRBV5-6
CASSEGATTSGNTIYF	TGTGCCAGCAGTGAAGGGGCCACCACCTCTGGAAACACCATATATTTT	.	TRBJ1-3	.	TRBV2
CASSYSGGSGANVLTF	TGTGCCAGCAGTTACTCCGGGGGATCTGGGGCCAACGTCCTGACTTTC	.	TRBJ2-6	.	TRBV6-6
CASSGQGAEAFF	TGTGCCAGCAGTGGACAGGGCGCTGAAGCTTTCTTT	.	TRBJ1-1	TRBD1	TRBV2
CASSRGTSGATGELFF	TGTGCCAGTAGCCGAGGGACTAGCGGGGCCACCGGGGAGCTGTTTTTT	.	TRBJ2-2	TRBD2	TRBV19
CASSLGMGGDYEQYF	TGTGCCAGCAGCTTAGGGATGGGGGGGGACTACGAGCAGTACTTC	once	TRBJ2-7	TRBD2	TRBV7-6
CASRSGTASSGANGLTF	TGTGCCAGCAGGTCCGGGACAGCTTCCTCTGGGGCCAACGGCCTGACTTTC	.	TRBJ2-6	TRBD1	TRBV7-6
CASTATGVPTEAFF	TGTGCCAGCACCGCAACAGGGGTACCCACTGAAGCTTTCTTT	.	TRBJ1-1	TRBD1	TRBV6-1
CASSEEGELAGGEQYF	TGTGCCAGCAGTGAAGAAGGGGAACTAGCGGGAGGCGAGCAGTACTTC	.	TRBJ2-7	TRBD2	TRBV6-4
CAASRQGFSNYGYTF	TGTGCCGCCTCTCGACAGGGTTTCTCTAACTATGGCTACACCTTC	.	TRBJ1-2	TRBD1	TRBV7-8
CASSITLTHEQYF	TGTGCCAGTAGTATAACCCTAACCCACGAGCAGTACTTC	few	TRBJ2-7	.	TRBV19
CASTRPGPNQPQHF	TGTGCCAGTACCCGGCCAGGCCCCAATCAGCCCCAGCATTTT	few	TRBJ1-5	.	TRBV19
CATRPGLAATDTQYF	TGTGCCACCCGTCCGGGACTAGCGGCAACAGATACGCAGTATTTT	once	TRBJ2-3	TRBD2	TRBV10-3
CASSSGIYNEQFF	TGTGCCAGCAGTTCCGGTATTTACAATGAGCAGTTCTTC	.	TRBJ2-1	.	TRBV28
CASSLTGGDYEQYF	TGTGCCAGCAGCTTAACGGGCGGGGACTACGAGCAGTACTTC	.	TRBJ2-7	.	TRBV5-6
CASSLVGGETQYF	TGTGCCAGCAGCTTAGTTGGGGGGGAGACCCAGTACTTC	.	TRBJ2-5	.	TRBV7-8
CASSYDSYEQYF	TGTGCCAGCAGCTACGACAGCTACGAGCAGTACTTC	.	TRBJ2-7	.	TRBV7-9
CASSLVYRYQPQHF	TGTGCCAGCAGCTTGGTGTACAGGTATCAGCCCCAGCATTTT	.	TRBJ1-5	.	TRBV5-8
CASSEQDNSPLHF	TGTGCCAGCAGTGAACAGGATAATTCACCCCTCCACTTT	.	TRBJ1-6	.	TRBV6-4